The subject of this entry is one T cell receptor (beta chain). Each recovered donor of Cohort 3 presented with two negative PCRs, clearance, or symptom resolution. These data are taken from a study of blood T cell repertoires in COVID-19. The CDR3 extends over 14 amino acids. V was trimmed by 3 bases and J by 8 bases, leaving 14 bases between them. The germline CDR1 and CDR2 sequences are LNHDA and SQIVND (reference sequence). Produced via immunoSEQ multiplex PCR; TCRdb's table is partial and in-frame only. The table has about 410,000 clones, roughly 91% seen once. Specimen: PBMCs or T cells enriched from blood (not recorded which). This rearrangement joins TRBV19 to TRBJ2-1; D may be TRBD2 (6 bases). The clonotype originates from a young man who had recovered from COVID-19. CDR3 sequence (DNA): TGTGCCAGTAGTATTGGAGGGGCTCGGGATGAGCAGTTCTTC. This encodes CASSIGGARDEQFF.